This is a list of T cell receptor beta chains from one sample in a study of CD8 T cells in ankylosing spondylitis. TCRdb redid the calling of the 5' RACE reads with MiXCR, one entry per CDR3 protein. The data contain around 250,000 distinct CDR3 sequences, about a sixth of them singletons. The specimen sequenced was blood, either unsorted or a sorted T cell fraction (not recorded which). The source of these receptors is a male donor with ankylosing spondylitis or in good health (not recorded which). Both conserved end residues are trimmed from each CDR3. Each record gives: D gene, V gene, J gene, CDR3 protein. A D gene is named only where the DNA matches it firmly.

TRBD2,TRBV25-1,TRBJ2-5,ASSAGTSKETQY
.,TRBV9,TRBJ2-1,ASSEVGNEQF
.,TRBV24-1,TRBJ2-6,ATRPRSGANVLT
.,TRBV7-6,TRBJ2-1,ASSLEQLNEQF
TRBD1,TRBV28,TRBJ1-5,ASSLDRGGGQPQH
TRBD2,TRBV4-1,TRBJ2-3,ASSQDAGGDTQY
.,TRBV5-1,TRBJ2-7,ASSLSPVGQYSYEQY
TRBD1,TRBV18,TRBJ1-1,ASSHRGRGAF
.,TRBV4-1,TRBJ2-3,ASSQDPQVTGHADTQY
.,TRBV21-1,TRBJ2-1,ASSGNNEQF
.,TRBV3-1,TRBJ1-5,ASSQDLGLGNQPQH
TRBD2,TRBV4-2,TRBJ2-5,ASSGTSGSQETQY
.,TRBV9,TRBJ2-7,ASSAEGDRGGEQY
TRBD1,TRBV5-1,TRBJ2-7,ASSFSQGFPSYEQY
TRBD2,TRBV5-1,TRBJ2-1,ASSSWTSGNEQF
.,TRBV12-3/TRBV12-4,TRBJ2-3,ASRADPGTDTQY
.,TRBV7-9,TRBJ2-3,ASSLGVVKSDTQY